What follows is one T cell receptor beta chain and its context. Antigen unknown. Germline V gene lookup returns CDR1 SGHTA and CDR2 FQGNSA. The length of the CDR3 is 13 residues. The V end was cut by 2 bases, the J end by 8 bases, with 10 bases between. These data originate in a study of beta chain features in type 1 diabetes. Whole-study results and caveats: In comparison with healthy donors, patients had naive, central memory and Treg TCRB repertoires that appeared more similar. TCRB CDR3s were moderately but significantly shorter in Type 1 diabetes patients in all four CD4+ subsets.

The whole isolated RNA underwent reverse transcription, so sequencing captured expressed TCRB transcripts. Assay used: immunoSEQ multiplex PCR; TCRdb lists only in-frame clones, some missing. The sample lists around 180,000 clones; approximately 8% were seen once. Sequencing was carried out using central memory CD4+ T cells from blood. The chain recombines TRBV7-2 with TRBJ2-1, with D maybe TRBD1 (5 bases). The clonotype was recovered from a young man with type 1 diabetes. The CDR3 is CASSLPVRDEQFF. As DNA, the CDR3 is TGTGCCAGCAGCTTACCGGTCAGGGATGAGCAGTTCTTC.